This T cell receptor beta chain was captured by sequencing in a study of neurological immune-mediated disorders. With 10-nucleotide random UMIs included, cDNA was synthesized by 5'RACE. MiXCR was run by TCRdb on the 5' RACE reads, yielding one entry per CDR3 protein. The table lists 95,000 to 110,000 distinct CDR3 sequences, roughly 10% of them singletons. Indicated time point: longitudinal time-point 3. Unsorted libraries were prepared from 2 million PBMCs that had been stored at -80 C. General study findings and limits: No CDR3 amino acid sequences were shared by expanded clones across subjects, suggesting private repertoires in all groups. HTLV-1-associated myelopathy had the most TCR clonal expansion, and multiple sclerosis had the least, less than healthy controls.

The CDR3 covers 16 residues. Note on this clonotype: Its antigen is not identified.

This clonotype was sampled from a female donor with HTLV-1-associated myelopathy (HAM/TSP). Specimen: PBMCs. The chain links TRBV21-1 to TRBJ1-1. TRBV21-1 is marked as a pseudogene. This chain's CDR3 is CASSKDPLLMNTEAFF. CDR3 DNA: TGTGCCAGCAGCAAAGACCCACTTCTGATGAACACTGAAGCTTTCTTT.